This T cell receptor beta chain was captured in a study of T cell repertoires in cytomegalovirus infection. Study at large: Recently identified HLA-C-restricted CMV epitopes were among the peptides used. It can be stated that public TCR beta signatures indicated CMV infection as well as a matching HLA type. Study results and caveats: CMV carriers with the relevant HLA were identified by cumulative public TCR beta family frequency. The ex vivo response was dominated by HLA-C-restricted CMV-specific TCR beta clonotypes.

Germline values: CDR1 DFQATT, CDR2 SNEGSKA (reference sequence). Trimming removed 3 bases from V and 8 bases from J, with 24 bases in between. This CDR3 has 16 amino acids. In regard to this clonotype: Its matching antigen is unknown.

TCRdb re-derived calls from the reads in MiXCR, one entry per CDR3 protein. The profile shows around 500,000 distinct CDR3 sequences, approximately 42% of them singletons. Sequenced material: cultured PBMCs, taken from culture after CMV antigen stimulation. The chain couples TRBV20-1 to TRBJ2-3; weak D call: TRBD2 (5 bases). This receptor was obtained from a human donor in good health (CMV status not recorded). Some clones in this sample may be carry-over from other donors' samples. Written as DNA, the CDR3 is TGCAGTGCTAGCACCCTACTTACCGGGAAAAGGGCTACGCAGTATTTT. This encodes CSASTLLTGKRATQYF.